The 29 T cell receptor beta chains below all came from one sample that was sequenced in a study of blood T cell repertoires in COVID-19. The data were produced by immunoSEQ multiplex PCR, yet TCRdb's version contains in-frame clones alone and is incomplete. Counted here are 80,000 or so clones, 91% occurring once; the ten biggest clones make up 1.9%. The sequenced sample was peripheral blood. Receptors were obtained from a woman aged 45 to 65 in a cohort sampled during active COVID-19.

This chain joins TRBV5-8 and TRBJ2-7; 11 bases agree with TRBD1. Germline CDR1 and CDR2: SGHTS and YDEGEE. Trimming at V came to 0 bases and at J to 3 bases, leaving 11 bases not matched to a gene. CDR3 length: 18 amino acids. The CDR3 reads CASSLDYGTGGKDYEQYF. The DNA of the CDR3 is TGTGCCAGCAGCTTGGATTACGGGACAGGGGGGAAAGACTACGAGCAGTACTTC. Filled out from reference TRBV5-8 and TRBJ2-7, the complete variable domain reads EAGVTQSPTHLIKTRGQQATLRCSPISGHTSVYWYQQALGLGLQFLLWYDEGEERNRGNFPPRFSGRQFPNYSSELNVNALELEDSALYLCASSLDYGTGGKDYEQYFGPGTRLTVT.

V and J are TRBV19 and TRBJ2-7; 12 bases are shared with TRBD2. There are 14 residues in the CDR3. Losses at the gene ends were 4 bases for V and 4 bases for J; bases not matched to a gene: 2. Germline-derived CDR1 and CDR2 are LNHDA and SQIVND (reference sequence). For the CDR3, the DNA is TGTGCCAGTAGTACCCTAGCGGGGGGGTACGAGCAGTACTTC. Translation: CASSTLAGGYEQYF.

J is TRBJ2-1 and V is TRBV11-3, with D unresolved. Germline assignment: CDR1 SGHNT and CDR2 YENEEA. The CDR3 contains 15 residues. V lost 2 bases, J lost 7 bases, and 15 bases lay in between. In DNA form, the CDR3 reads TGTGCCAGCAGCTTAAATCCGTCGAGTCGGAATGAGCAGTTCTTC. Translated, it gives CASSLNPSSRNEQFF.

The chain employs TRBV6-2 or TRBV6-3 and TRBJ2-7, with 7 nucleotides matching TRBD1. The CDR3 contains 15 residues. V shed 5 bases and J 4 bases; nucleotides not matched to a gene: 11. The germline V gene has CDR1 MNHEY and CDR2 SVGEGT. The chain's CDR3 is CASSKAAGGWYEQYF. For the CDR3, the DNA is TGTGCCAGCAGTAAGGCGGCAGGGGGTTGGTACGAGCAGTACTTC.

The rearrangement joins TRBV7-9 to TRBJ2-7; 10 nucleotides match TRBD1. This CDR3 contains 15 residues. J was trimmed by 4 bases and V by 6 bases; bases with no gene match: 9. CDR1 and CDR2 from the germline V gene are SEHNR and FQNEAQ (reference sequence). CDR3 in amino acids: CASRSRTGGPYEQYF. For the CDR3, the DNA is TGTGCCAGCAGATCTAGGACAGGGGGTCCATACGAGCAGTACTTC.

This chain joins TRBV11-2 and TRBJ2-5; D not certain. Between the trimmed V and J ends, which lost 6 bases and 1 base, there was a span of 9 bases. Germline CDR1 SGHAT, CDR2 FQNNGV. This CDR3 spans 13 amino acids. The CDR3 is CASSPRSQETQYF. DNA for the CDR3: TGTGCCAGCAGTCCCAGGTCCCAAGAGACCCAGTACTTC.

This clone has just one count. This sequence joins TRBV7-2 and TRBJ2-5, with no clear D. Germline V gives CDR1 SGHTA, CDR2 FQGNSA. V was clipped by 5 bases and J by 4 bases, with 17 bases between them. This CDR3 has 15 residues. The chain's CDR3 is CASSPQASPRETQYF. As DNA, the CDR3 is TGTGCCAGCAGCCCGCAAGCTTCTCCGCGAGAGACCCAGTACTTC.

The chain recombines TRBV19 with TRBJ1-5, with D tentatively TRBD1 (6 bases). The CDR3 extends over 14 amino acids. V lost 4 bases, J lost 7 bases, and 14 bases lay in between. Per the germline V gene, CDR1 is LNHDA and CDR2 is SQIVND (reference sequence). DNA for the CDR3: TGTGCCAGTAGTAGCCACAGGGTTTTCCAGCCCCAGCATTTT. It yields the protein CASSSHRVFQPQHF.

This clone was counted between two and nine times. The chain combines TRBV10-3 with TRBJ1-5; the D is unclear. V gave up 6 bases and J gave up 3 bases, with 12 bases separating them. The CDR3 consists of 14 residues. Looked up from germline, CDR1 is ENHRY and CDR2 is SYGVKD. The CDR3 loop is CAISQEGNNQPQHF. CDR3 nucleotide sequence: TGTGCCATCAGCCAGGAAGGAAACAATCAGCCCCAGCATTTT.

The V and J genes are TRBV9 and TRBJ2-1, with 13 bases fitting TRBD2. V shed 0 bases, J shed 1 base, and the junction held 13 bases outside the gene matches. Per germline, CDR1 SGDLS and CDR2 YYNGEE. The CDR3 is 21 amino acids. CDR3 sequence (DNA): TGTGCCAGCAGCGTAGGGCCCAGACTAGCGGGAGGCCCTGTTTCCTACAATGAGCAGTTCTTC. Translation: CASSVGPRLAGGPVSYNEQFF.

This clone showed up just a few times. The rearrangement joins TRBV19 to TRBJ1-5, with 8 bases matching TRBD1. The germline V gene encodes CDR1 LNHDA and CDR2 SQIVND (reference sequence). The CDR3 covers 14 residues. J was trimmed by 5 bases and V by 5 bases; bases with no gene match: 5. The CDR3, as DNA: TGTGCCAGTAGTCTACAGGGGGGAGATCAGCCCCAGCATTTT. Amino acid sequence: CASSLQGGDQPQHF. Full variable domain (remainder filled in from reference TRBV19 and TRBJ1-5): DGGITQSPKYLFRKEGQNVTLSCEQNLNHDAMYWYRQDPGQGLRLIYYSQIVNDFQKGDIAEGYSVSREKKESFPLTVTSAQKNPTAFYLCASSLQGGDQPQHFGDGTRLSIL.

V usage is TRBV18 and J usage is TRBJ1-1; D gene unclear. The germline V and J ends were trimmed by 0 bases and 5 bases, with 7 bases remaining between them. This CDR3 is 13 amino acids long. Per the germline V gene, CDR1 is KGHSH and CDR2 is LQKENI. In DNA form, the CDR3 reads TGTGCCAGCTCACCACCTCCCCCAACTGAAGCTTTCTTT. It translates to CASSPPPPTEAFF.

The chain is built from TRBV13 and TRBJ2-4; 7 bases agree with TRBD2. Trimming removed 5 bases from V and 6 bases from J; junction bases left unmatched: 19. The CDR3 is 18 residues long. Germline-derived CDR1 and CDR2 are PRHDT and FYEKMQ (reference sequence). The DNA of the CDR3 is TGTGCCAGCAGCCCCCCAATGGAGGGAGGGCCTTCAGGAAACATTCAGTACTTC. As protein: CASSPPMEGGPSGNIQYF.

This chain uses TRBV19 with TRBJ2-7; a possible D gene is TRBD1 (5 bases). Per the germline V gene, CDR1 is LNHDA and CDR2 is SQIVND (reference sequence). The CDR3 totals 13 residues. V was pared by 1 base and J by 4 bases, with 8 bases between. CDR3 bases: TGTGCCAGTAGTATAGCTCAGGGATACGAGCAGTACTTC. The encoded protein is CASSIAQGYEQYF.

The V call is TRBV11-1, the J call TRBJ2-3, with D possibly TRBD2 on 6 matching bases. CDR1 is SGHAT, CDR2 FQDESV, per germline (reference sequence). The CDR3 is 15 amino acids. V shed 5 bases and J shed 2 bases, with 14 bases lying between them. DNA for the CDR3: TGTGCCAGCAGCATCTTGGGGGGTGTCACAGATACGCAGTATTTT. Its protein product is CASSILGGVTDTQYF. The full variable domain, with the rest looked up from reference TRBV11-1 and TRBJ2-3, is EAEVAQSPRYKITEKSQAVAFWCDPISGHATLYWYRQILGQGPELLVQFQDESVVDDSQLPKDRFSAERLKGVDSTLKIQPAELGDSAMYLCASSILGGVTDTQYFGPGTRLTVL.

This chain's CDR3 is CSVVWAGGSYNEQFF. CDR3 bases: TGCAGCGTTGTTTGGGCGGGAGGCTCCTACAATGAGCAGTTCTTC. This chain uses TRBV29-1 with TRBJ2-1; 8 bases are shared with TRBD2. The V gene's germline CDR1 is SQVTM and CDR2 ANQGSEA. V was clipped by 4 bases and J by 0 bases; unmatched bases: 5. This CDR3 has 15 residues.

The chain uses TRBV18 and TRBJ1-6; 8 bases match TRBD1. This CDR3 region has 18 residues. V gave up 5 bases and J gave up 0 bases; unmatched junction bases: 9. Looked up from germline, CDR1 is KGHSH and CDR2 is LQKENI. The CDR3 spells CASSERTGSSSYNSPLHF. The DNA for the CDR3 is TGTGCCAGCTCAGAACGGACAGGGAGTAGCTCCTATAATTCACCCCTCCACTTT.

This rearrangement joins TRBV7-3 to TRBJ2-3; 9 bases are a match to TRBD1. Germline V gene sequence: CDR1 SGHTA, CDR2 FQGTGA. The CDR3 loop spans 15 amino acids. The ends lost 5 bases at V and 3 bases at J; junction bases unmatched: 6. DNA for the CDR3: TGTGCCAGCAGCCCAGCCGGGACAGGGACAGATACGCAGTATTTT. This gives the protein CASSPAGTGTDTQYF.

This clone appeared a single time. The V gene is TRBV18, the J gene TRBJ2-5; 11 nucleotides line up with TRBD1. This CDR3 has 19 residues. Germline assignment: CDR1 KGHSH and CDR2 LQKENI. Trimming removed 3 bases from V and 2 bases from J; junction bases left unmatched: 14. The DNA for the CDR3 is TGTGCCAGCTCACCGGCCCTTGGGACAGGGGGAGAGGGTCAAGAGACCCAGTACTTC. Protein sequence: CASSPALGTGGEGQETQYF. Full variable domain (missing parts from reference TRBV18 and TRBJ2-5): NAGVMQNPRHLVRRRGQEARLRCSPMKGHSHVYWYRQLPEEGLKFMVYLQKENIIDESGMPKERFSAEFPKEGPSILRIQQVVRGDSAAYFCASSPALGTGGEGQETQYFGPGTRLLVL.

This clone was observed a single time. The chain uses TRBV11-1 and TRBJ2-3; no reliable D call. CDR1 and CDR2 (germline): SGHAT, FQDESV (reference sequence). V gave up 5 bases and J gave up 12 bases, with 24 bases separating them. The CDR3 contains 15 residues. This CDR3 is CASSPRLEPPSPQYF. In nucleotides, the CDR3 is TGTGCCAGCAGCCCGCGACTTGAACCCCCTTCCCCCCAGTATTTT.

This clone has only one observation. The rearrangement joins TRBV19 to TRBJ1-1; TRBD1 aligns across 12 bases. Germline values: CDR1 LNHDA, CDR2 SQIVND (reference sequence). Losses at the gene ends were 3 bases for V and 6 bases for J; bases not matched to a gene: 8. This CDR3 is 16 amino acids long. Here the CDR3 DNA reads TGTGCCAGTAGTATCTGGGACAGGGGGCTTAAGGCTGAAGCTTTCTTT. Its protein product is CASSIWDRGLKAEAFF.

The chain couples TRBV19 to TRBJ1-1; 7 bases fit TRBD1. V was pared by 0 bases and J by 8 bases, with 9 bases of the junction left unmatched. Looked up from germline, CDR1 is LNHDA and CDR2 is SQIVND (reference sequence). The CDR3 length is 15 residues. CDR3 sequence reads: CASSIDGDRVREAFF. The CDR3 DNA follows: TGTGCCAGTAGTATAGACGGCGACAGGGTTCGCGAAGCTTTCTTT.

The CDR3 loop is CASSSFSGGGEKLFF. In DNA form, the CDR3 reads TGTGCCAGCAGCTCCTTTTCGGGCGGGGGAGAAAAACTGTTTTTT. The rearrangement links TRBV7-2 to TRBJ1-4, with TRBD1 as a possible D gene (5 bases). V lost 4 bases to trimming and J lost 8 bases, with 17 bases between them. CDR1 and CDR2 from the germline V gene are SGHTA and FQGNSA. The CDR3 contains 15 residues. The complete variable domain, with remaining parts taken from reference TRBV7-2 and TRBJ1-4, reads GAGVSQSPSNKVTEKGKDVELRCDPISGHTALYWYRQSLGQGLEFLIYFQGNSAPDKSGLPSDRFSAERTGGSVSTLTIQRTQQEDSAVYLCASSSFSGGGEKLFFGSGTQLSVL.

This sequence joins TRBV5-1 and TRBJ2-3; 9 nucleotides match TRBD1. CDR3 size: 16 residues. Germline V gives CDR1 SGHRS, CDR2 YFSETQ. Trimming cost V 5 bases and J 2 bases; bases outside gene matches: 9. The CDR3: CASSGGTGRPTDTQYF. The CDR3 DNA reads TGCGCCAGCAGTGGTGGGACAGGGAGACCCACAGATACGCAGTATTTT.

This clone occurred a few times. The CDR3 sequence: CASSLAGQGAYGYTF. CDR3 bases: TGTGCCAGCAGCTTGGCCGGACAGGGGGCCTATGGCTACACCTTC. The chain is built from TRBV28 and TRBJ1-2; 11 bases are a match to TRBD1. The CDR3 is 15 amino acids. Germline CDR1 reads MDHEN; CDR2 reads SYDVKM. V dropped 6 bases and J dropped 4; count of bases not matched to a gene: 7.

This chain uses TRBV5-6 with TRBJ2-7; 10 bases agree with TRBD1. CDR1 SGHDT and CDR2 YYEEEE come from the germline V gene. This CDR3 is built from 14 residues. J lost 6 bases, V lost 5 bases, and 8 bases had no gene match. The CDR3 DNA reads TGTGCCAGCAGGGGAGGACAGGGGGGACTCGAGCAGTACTTC. This sequence encodes CASRGGQGGLEQYF. The full variable domain, completed using reference TRBV5-6 and TRBJ2-7, is DAGVTQSPTHLIKTRGQQVTLRCSPKSGHDTVSWYQQALGQGPQFIFQYYEEEERQRGNFPDRFSGHQFPNYSSELNVNALLLGDSALYLCASRGGQGGLEQYFGPGTRLTVT.

The chain carries TRBV5-1 and TRBJ2-7; no clear D gene. This CDR3 has 13 residues. V was clipped by 0 bases and J by 2 bases, with 6 bases between them. Germline CDR1 and CDR2: SGHRS and YFSETQ. DNA for the CDR3: TGCGCCAGCAGCTTGGCCCAAACCTACGAGCAGTACTTC. Translation: CASSLAQTYEQYF.

This clone was seen just once. J is TRBJ2-3 and V is TRBV6-8, with D maybe TRBD1 (6 bases). This CDR3 spans 19 amino acids. Per germline, CDR1 MNHGY and CDR2 SAAAGT. V dropped 2 bases and J dropped 2 bases, with 23 bases sitting between them. The CDR3 bases are TGTGCCAGCAGTTACCGGCTCGAAGGGGGAGCGTACAACACAGATACGCAGTATTTT. Its translation: CASSYRLEGGAYNTDTQYF.

The chain is built from TRBV9 and TRBJ2-5; TRBD2 matches at 13 bases. The CDR3 is 17 amino acids. The germline CDR1 and CDR2 sequences are SGDLS and YYNGEE. The J segment lost 1 base and the V segment lost 0 bases, leaving 3 bases of the junction unmatched. The CDR3 protein is CASSVGRTSGSQETQYF. The CDR3 DNA reads as TGTGCCAGCAGCGTAGGCCGGACTAGCGGGAGCCAAGAGACCCAGTACTTC.